These 6 T cell receptor beta chains were all obtained from the same sample, sequenced in a study of identical twins. From the 5' RACE reads, TCRdb called clonotypes with MiXCR, one entry per CDR3 protein. The table lists 1.5 million to 2 million distinct CDR3 sequences, roughly a third of them singletons. The sample taken for sequencing was cord blood. These receptor sequences come from a newborn girl in good health.

V and J are TRBV2 and TRBJ1-2; D remains unclear. Germline V lookup: CDR1 SNHLY, CDR2 FYNNEI. The germline V and J ends were trimmed by 8 bases and 4 bases, with 8 bases remaining between them. CDR3 length equals 11 residues. In DNA form, the CDR3 reads TGTGCCAGCGTTAAGGGCTATGGCTACACCTTC. Protein product: CASVKGYGYTF.

This clonotype was picked up a small number of times. CDR3 amino acids: CASMSTLHGYTF. The CDR3 region has the DNA TGTGCCAGTATGAGTACGTTGCACGGCTACACCTTC. The rearrangement joins TRBV27 to TRBJ1-2; no clear D gene. The CDR3 is 12 amino acids. In germline, CDR1 is MNHEY, CDR2 SMNVEV (reference sequence). The germline V and J ends were trimmed by 9 bases and 8 bases, with 16 bases remaining between them.

The rearrangement links TRBV20-1 to TRBJ2-4, with TRBD2 as a possible D gene (5 bases). Germline V gene sequence: CDR1 DFQATT, CDR2 SNEGSKA (reference sequence). This CDR3 is 10 amino acids long. Trimming took off 3 bases at V and 13 bases at J, with 10 bases between the two ends. The CDR3 sequence is CSARREVQYF. The CDR3 region has the DNA TGCAGTGCTAGGAGGGAAGTGCAGTACTTC.

This clonotype was observed at least ten times. V and J are TRBV4-2 and TRBJ2-5; TRBD2 agrees at 11 bases. CDR3 size: 16 residues. The V and J ends lost 4 bases and 1 base, in that order; junction bases with no gene match: 5. The germline V gene encodes CDR1 LGHNA and CDR2 YNFKEQ. DNA of the CDR3: TGTGCCAGCAGCCCCCGACTAGCGGGGCCCCAAGAGACCCAGTACTTC. Translating it yields CASSPRLAGPQETQYF.

This chain connects TRBV25-1 to TRBJ1-1; D perhaps matches TRBD1 (6 bases). Germline CDR1 is MGHDK and CDR2 is SYGVNS. This CDR3 spans 15 amino acids. V was shortened by 0 bases and J by 5 bases, with 13 bases between the two germline ends. CDR3 DNA: TGTGCCAGCAGTGAATATGAGGGGGGGAGGACTGAAGCTTTCTTT. Protein product: CASSEYEGGRTEAFF.

The V call is TRBV20-1, the J call TRBJ2-4; TRBD2 agrees at 11 bases. The J call may be in error: the DNA end matches TRBJ2-7 better. This CDR3 has 16 residues. From germline, CDR1 is DFQATT and CDR2 SNEGSKA (reference sequence). As DNA, the CDR3 is TGCAGTGCTAGCCCTATGGTAGCGGGGGGGCAGTACGAGCAGTACTTC. It specifies CSASPMVAGGQYEQYF.